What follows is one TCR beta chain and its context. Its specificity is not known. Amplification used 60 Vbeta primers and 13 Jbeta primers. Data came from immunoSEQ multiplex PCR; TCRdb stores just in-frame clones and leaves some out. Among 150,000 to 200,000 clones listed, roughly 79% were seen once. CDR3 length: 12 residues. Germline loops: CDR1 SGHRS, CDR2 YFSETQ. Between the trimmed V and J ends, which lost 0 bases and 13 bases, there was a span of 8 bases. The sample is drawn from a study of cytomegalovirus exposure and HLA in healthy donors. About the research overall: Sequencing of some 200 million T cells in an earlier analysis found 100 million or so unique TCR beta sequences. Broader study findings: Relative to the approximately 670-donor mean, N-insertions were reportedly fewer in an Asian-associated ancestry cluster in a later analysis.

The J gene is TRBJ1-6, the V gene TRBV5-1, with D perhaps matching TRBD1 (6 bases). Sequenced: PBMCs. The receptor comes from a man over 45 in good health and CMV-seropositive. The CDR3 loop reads CASSLGGQPLHF. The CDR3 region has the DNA TGCGCCAGCAGCTTGGGTGGACAGCCCCTCCACTTT.